This T cell receptor beta chain comes out of a study of human T cells and chemical hapten exposure. Study-level information: An area of 2 cm by approximately 2 cm on upper inner arm skin received 2% DPC for sensitization. A patient group, mainly female, showed alopecia areata, totalis or universalis.

This CDR3 spans 15 amino acids. Germline lookup yields CDR1 PRHDT and CDR2 FYEKMQ (reference sequence). Trimming removed 3 bases from V and 4 bases from J, with 14 bases in between. One entry per CDR3 protein, called by TCRdb with MiXCR from the RACE reads. The sample carries some 38,000 distinct CDR3 sequences, approximately 7.6% recorded once. As regards this clonotype: It may be a read error: a sequence one base away is much more abundant.

The time point: pre-sensitization, week 0. Treatment described: therapeutic diphenylcyclopropenone sensitization with weekly scalp DPC. People who gave samples had alopecia, were 18 to 70 years old, and were suitable for DPC. This clonotype was obtained from a woman aged 45-60 years with alopecia areata. Some clones in this sample may be carry-over from other donors' samples. The J gene is TRBJ2-3, the V gene TRBV13, with D possibly TRBD2 on 6 matching bases. Sequenced here: whole blood, sampled in connection with sensitization to the hapten diphenylcyclopropenone (DPC). In DNA form, the CDR3 reads TGTGCCAGCAGCTTCTCAGCGGGCGTCGCAGATACGCAGTATTTT. Translating it yields CASSFSAGVADTQYF.